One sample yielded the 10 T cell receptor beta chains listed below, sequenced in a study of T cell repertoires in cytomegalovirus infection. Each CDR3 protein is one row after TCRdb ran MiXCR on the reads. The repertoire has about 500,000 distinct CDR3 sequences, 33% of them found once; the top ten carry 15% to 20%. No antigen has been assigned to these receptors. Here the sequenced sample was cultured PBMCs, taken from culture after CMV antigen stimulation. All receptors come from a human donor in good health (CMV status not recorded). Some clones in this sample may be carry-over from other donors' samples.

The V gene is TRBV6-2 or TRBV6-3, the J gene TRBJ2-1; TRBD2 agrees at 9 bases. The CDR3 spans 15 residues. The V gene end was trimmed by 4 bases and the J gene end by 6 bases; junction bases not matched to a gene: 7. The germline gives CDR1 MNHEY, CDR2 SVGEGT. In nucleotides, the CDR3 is TGTGCCAGCAGTTCCGCCGGACTAGCGCCCAATGAGCAGTTCTTC. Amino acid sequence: CASSSAGLAPNEQFF.

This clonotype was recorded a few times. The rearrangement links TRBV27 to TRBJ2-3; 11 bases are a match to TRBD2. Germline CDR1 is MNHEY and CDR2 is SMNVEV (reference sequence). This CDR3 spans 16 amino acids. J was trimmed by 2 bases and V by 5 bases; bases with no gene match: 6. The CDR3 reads CASSLRLAGNTDTQYF. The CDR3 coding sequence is TGTGCCAGCAGTCTGCGACTAGCGGGGAACACAGATACGCAGTATTTT.

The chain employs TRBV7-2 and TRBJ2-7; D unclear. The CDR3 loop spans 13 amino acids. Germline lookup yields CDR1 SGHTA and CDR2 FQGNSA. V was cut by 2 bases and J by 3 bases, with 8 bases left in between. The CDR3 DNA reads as TGTGCCAGCAGCTTAACGAAAAACTACGAGCAGTACTTC. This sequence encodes CASSLTKNYEQYF.

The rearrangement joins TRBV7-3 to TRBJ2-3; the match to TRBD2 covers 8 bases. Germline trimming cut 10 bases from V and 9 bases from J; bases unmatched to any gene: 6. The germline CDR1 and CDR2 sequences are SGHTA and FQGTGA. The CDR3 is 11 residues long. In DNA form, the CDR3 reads TGTGCCATCTGGACTAGCATCACGCAGTATTTT. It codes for CAIWTSITQYF.

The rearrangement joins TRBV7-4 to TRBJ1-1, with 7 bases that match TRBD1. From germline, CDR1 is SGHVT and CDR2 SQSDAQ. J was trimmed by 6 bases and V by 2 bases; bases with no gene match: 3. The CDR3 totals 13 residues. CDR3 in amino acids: CASSLMGTAEAFF. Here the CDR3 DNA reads TGTGCCAGCAGCTTAATGGGGACAGCTGAAGCTTTCTTT.

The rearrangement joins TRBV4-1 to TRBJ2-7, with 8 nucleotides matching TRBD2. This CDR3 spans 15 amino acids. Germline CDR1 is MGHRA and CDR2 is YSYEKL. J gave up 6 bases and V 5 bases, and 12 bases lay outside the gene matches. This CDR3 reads CASSIAGTRGAEQYF. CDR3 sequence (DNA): TGCGCCAGCAGCATAGCCGGGACTAGGGGAGCCGAGCAGTACTTC.

The CDR3 here is CASSYPEGDIQYF. The CDR3 DNA sequence: TGTGCCAGCAGCTACCCGGAGGGGGACATTCAGTACTTC. The chain uses TRBV7-2 and TRBJ2-4, with D perhaps assigned TRBD1 or TRBD2 (6 bases each). The germline gives CDR1 SGHTA, CDR2 FQGNSA. V gave up 4 bases and J gave up 8 bases, with 12 bases separating them. This CDR3 is built from 13 residues.

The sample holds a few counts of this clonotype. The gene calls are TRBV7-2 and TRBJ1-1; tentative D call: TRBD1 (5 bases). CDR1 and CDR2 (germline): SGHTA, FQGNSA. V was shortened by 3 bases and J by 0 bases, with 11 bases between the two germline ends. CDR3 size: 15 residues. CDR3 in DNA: TGTGCCAGCAGCTTGGGGAGGGGAATGAACACTGAAGCTTTCTTT. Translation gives CASSLGRGMNTEAFF.

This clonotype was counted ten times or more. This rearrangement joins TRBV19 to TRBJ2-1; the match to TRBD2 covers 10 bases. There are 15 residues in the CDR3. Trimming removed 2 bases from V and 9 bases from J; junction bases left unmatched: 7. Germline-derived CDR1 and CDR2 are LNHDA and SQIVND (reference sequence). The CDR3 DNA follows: TGTGCCAGTAGTATACCTAGCGGGAGTTGGGGTGAGCAGTTCTTC. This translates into CASSIPSGSWGEQFF.

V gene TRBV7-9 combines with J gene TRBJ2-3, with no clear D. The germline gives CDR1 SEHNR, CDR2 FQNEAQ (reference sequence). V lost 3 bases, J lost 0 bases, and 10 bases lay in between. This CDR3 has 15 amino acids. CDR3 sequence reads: CASSFGESSTDTQYF. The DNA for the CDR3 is TGTGCCAGCAGCTTCGGAGAGTCTAGCACAGATACGCAGTATTTT.